Following are 3 T cell receptor beta chains from one sample sequenced in a study of blood T cell repertoires in COVID-19. The data were produced by immunoSEQ multiplex PCR, yet TCRdb's version contains in-frame clones alone and is incomplete. This table has about 260,000 clones, around 90% appearing once. The sequencing input was peripheral blood. The receptors stem from a person aged 18 to 30 with COVID-19, enrolled during active disease.

The gene calls are TRBV13 and TRBJ2-7; 8 bases fit TRBD2. This CDR3 is built from 15 residues. The V gene's germline CDR1 is PRHDT and CDR2 FYEKMQ (reference sequence). The J segment lost 6 bases and the V segment lost 0 bases, leaving 7 bases of the junction unmatched. CDR3 DNA: TGTGCCAGCAGCTTAGGGTTTCGGGAGGGCATCGAGCAGTACTTC. This codes for CASSLGFREGIEQYF.

V gene TRBV4-1 combines with J gene TRBJ1-5; D ambiguous. The CDR3 has 17 residues. CDR1 is MGHRA and CDR2 is YSYEKL in the germline V gene. V lost 0 bases and J 3 bases, leaving 15 bases between the germline ends. Here the CDR3 DNA reads TGCGCCAGCAGCCAAGAGGGGTTCCGGGGTTCCAATCAGCCCCAGCATTTT. Encoded protein: CASSQEGFRGSNQPQHF.

The gene calls are TRBV27 and TRBJ2-4; D might be TRBD2 (7 bases). This CDR3 spans 14 amino acids. Per germline, CDR1 MNHEY and CDR2 SMNVEV (reference sequence). V shed 6 bases and J shed 3 bases, with 12 bases lying between them. The CDR3 DNA sequence: TGTGCCAGCAGGGGGGCTAGCGGCAAAAACATTCAGTACTTC. It specifies CASRGASGKNIQYF.